This TCR beta chain was identified during a study of breast tumors, draining lymph nodes, adjacent tissues. This clonotype was picked up many times. CDR3 length: 13 residues. Germline V lookup: CDR1 MNHEY, CDR2 SVGAGI. Trimming left V 9 bases short and J 3 bases short, with 15 bases between. The lymph nodes were axillary draining lymph nodes from breast cancer patients. TCRdb ran MiXCR on the multiplex PCR reads and lists one entry per CDR3 protein. Here the sample spans 150,000 to 200,000 distinct CDR3 sequences, about 33% being singletons. This sequence originates from a female donor with breast cancer. Some clones in this sample may be carry-over from other donors' samples. The sample consisted of axillary lymph node tissue. V usage is TRBV6-5 and J usage is TRBJ2-7; D not resolved. The CDR3 coding sequence is TGTGCCAGTCATATTGACGTCCACTACGAGCAGTACTTC. Its protein product is CASHIDVHYEQYF.